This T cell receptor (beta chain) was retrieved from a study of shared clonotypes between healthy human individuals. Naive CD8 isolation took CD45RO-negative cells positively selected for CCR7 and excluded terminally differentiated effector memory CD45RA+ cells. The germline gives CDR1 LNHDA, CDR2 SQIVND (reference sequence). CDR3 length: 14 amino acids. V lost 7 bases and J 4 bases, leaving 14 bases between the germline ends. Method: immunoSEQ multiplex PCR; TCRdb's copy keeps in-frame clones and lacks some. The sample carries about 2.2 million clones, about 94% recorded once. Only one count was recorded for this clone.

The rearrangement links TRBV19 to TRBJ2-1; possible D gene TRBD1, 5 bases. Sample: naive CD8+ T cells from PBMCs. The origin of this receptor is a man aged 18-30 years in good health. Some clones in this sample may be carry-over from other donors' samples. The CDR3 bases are TGTGCCAGTAAGAAGATAGGGGCTTACAATGAGCAGTTCTTC. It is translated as CASKKIGAYNEQFF.